This is a list of T cell receptor beta chains from one sample in a study of T-cell reconstitution after alpha-beta-depleted transplantation in children. TCRdb ran MiXCR on the PCR reads and lists one entry per CDR3 protein. The sample has over 400,000 distinct CDR3 sequences, about an eighth seen once. The input for sequencing was PBMCs from the stem cell graft donor, taken from the stem cell graft. These receptors originate from a human donor who donated a stem cell graft to a child with combined immunodeficiency. CDR3s include the opening cysteine and the closing phenylalanine or tryptophan. Each record gives: J gene, V gene, CDR3 length, clone size, D gene, CDR3 protein, CDR3 DNA. The D gene is left open where the match is weak. Some rows have no size entry. The others give once, few or many, or a class for an expanded clone.

J gene: TRBJ2-2
V gene: TRBV27
CDR3 length: 14
clone size: many
D gene: .
CDR3 protein: CASSFGPNTGELFF
CDR3 DNA: TGTGCCAGCAGTTTCGGACCGAACACCGGGGAGCTGTTTTTT

J gene: TRBJ2-7
V gene: TRBV9
CDR3 length: 15
clone size: few
D gene: .
CDR3 protein: CASSVGGSGTYEQYF
CDR3 DNA: TGTGCCAGCAGCGTAGGAGGCTCAGGGACATACGAGCAGTACTTC

J gene: TRBJ2-3
V gene: TRBV3-1
CDR3 length: 14
clone size: few
D gene: .
CDR3 protein: CASSQDLDTDTQYF
CDR3 DNA: TGTGCCAGCAGCCAAGACCTGGATACAGATACGCAGTATTTT

J gene: TRBJ1-5
V gene: TRBV16
CDR3 length: 13
clone size: many
D gene: .
CDR3 protein: CASSQSGPVSQHF
CDR3 DNA: TGTGCCAGCAGCCAATCTGGCCCCGTATCCCAGCATTTT

J gene: TRBJ2-1
V gene: TRBV9
CDR3 length: 13
clone size: few
D gene: .
CDR3 protein: CASSVERYNEQFF
CDR3 DNA: TGTGCCAGCAGCGTAGAGAGATACAATGAGCAGTTCTTC

J gene: TRBJ1-5
V gene: TRBV7-2
CDR3 length: 13
clone size: .
D gene: .
CDR3 protein: CASGTRGNQPQHF
CDR3 DNA: TGTGCCAGCGGGACGAGGGGCAATCAGCCCCAGCATTTT

J gene: TRBJ2-7
V gene: TRBV5-1
CDR3 length: 17
clone size: many
D gene: TRBD2
CDR3 protein: CASSFLTSGGADYEQYF
CDR3 DNA: TGCGCCAGCAGCTTTCTAACTAGCGGGGGAGCCGACTACGAGCAGTACTTC

J gene: TRBJ2-5
V gene: TRBV29-1
CDR3 length: 14
clone size: few
D gene: .
CDR3 protein: CSVLRTSFQETQYF
CDR3 DNA: TGCAGCGTTCTACGCACTTCGTTCCAAGAGACCCAGTACTTC

J gene: TRBJ2-1
V gene: TRBV7-9
CDR3 length: 14
clone size: few
D gene: TRBD1
CDR3 protein: CASSTTGTGNEQFF
CDR3 DNA: TGTGCCAGCAGCACCACCGGGACAGGCAATGAGCAGTTCTTC

J gene: TRBJ2-1
V gene: TRBV20-1
CDR3 length: 16
clone size: many
D gene: TRBD2
CDR3 protein: CSASSGLAGELNEQFF
CDR3 DNA: TGCAGTGCTAGTTCGGGCCTAGCGGGGGAGTTAAATGAGCAGTTCTTC

J gene: TRBJ2-5
V gene: TRBV7-3
CDR3 length: 13
clone size: few
D gene: .
CDR3 protein: CASSFGAGETQYF
CDR3 DNA: TGTGCCAGCAGCTTTGGGGCGGGGGAGACCCAGTACTTC

J gene: TRBJ2-3
V gene: TRBV12-3/TRBV12-4
CDR3 length: 17
clone size: few
D gene: TRBD2
CDR3 protein: CASSLRLAGEHRDTQYF
CDR3 DNA: TGTGCCAGCAGTCTCAGACTAGCGGGAGAACATCGAGATACGCAGTATTTT

J gene: TRBJ2-5
V gene: TRBV15
CDR3 length: 14
clone size: .
D gene: .
CDR3 protein: CATSRDEGSETQYF
CDR3 DNA: TGTGCCACCAGCAGAGATGAGGGGTCGGAGACCCAGTACTTC

J gene: TRBJ1-2
V gene: TRBV29-1
CDR3 length: 12
clone size: few
D gene: .
CDR3 protein: CSARTEIYGYTF
CDR3 DNA: TGCAGCGCCCGGACGGAGATTTATGGCTACACCTTC

J gene: TRBJ2-5
V gene: TRBV28
CDR3 length: 17
clone size: few
D gene: .
CDR3 protein: CASSFLVGGARGETQYF
CDR3 DNA: TGTGCCAGCAGTTTTTTGGTTGGAGGGGCCAGGGGAGAGACCCAGTACTTC

J gene: TRBJ2-2
V gene: TRBV2
CDR3 length: 13
clone size: few
D gene: .
CDR3 protein: CASSDNGVRELFF
CDR3 DNA: TGTGCCAGCAGTGATAACGGGGTGCGGGAGCTGTTTTTT

J gene: TRBJ2-3
V gene: TRBV10-3
CDR3 length: 13
clone size: few
D gene: .
CDR3 protein: CASRDTSTDTQYF
CDR3 DNA: TGTGCCTCCCGGGACACAAGCACAGATACGCAGTATTTT

J gene: TRBJ1-5
V gene: TRBV12-3/TRBV12-4
CDR3 length: 17
clone size: few
D gene: TRBD1
CDR3 protein: CASSPLGGQGVNQPQHF
CDR3 DNA: TGTGCCAGCAGTCCCCTAGGGGGGCAGGGGGTCAATCAGCCCCAGCATTTT

J gene: TRBJ2-7
V gene: TRBV10-3
CDR3 length: 15
clone size: many
D gene: .
CDR3 protein: CAISDLLSDSYEQYF
CDR3 DNA: TGTGCCATCAGTGATCTTTTGTCGGACTCCTACGAGCAGTACTTC

J gene: TRBJ2-1
V gene: TRBV20-1
CDR3 length: 14
clone size: many
D gene: .
CDR3 protein: CSAPRGYSYNEQFF
CDR3 DNA: TGCAGTGCACCTAGAGGGTACTCCTACAATGAGCAGTTCTTC

J gene: TRBJ2-3
V gene: TRBV28
CDR3 length: 15
clone size: many
D gene: TRBD2
CDR3 protein: CATMRGGDSTDTQYF
CDR3 DNA: TGTGCCACCATGAGGGGAGGGGACAGCACAGATACGCAGTATTTT

J gene: TRBJ2-5
V gene: TRBV4-3
CDR3 length: 13
clone size: many
D gene: .
CDR3 protein: CASSQGGGETQYF
CDR3 DNA: TGCGCCAGCAGCCAAGGAGGCGGAGAGACCCAGTACTTC

J gene: TRBJ1-3
V gene: TRBV4-3
CDR3 length: 16
clone size: few
D gene: .
CDR3 protein: CASSQGRADSRNTIYF
CDR3 DNA: TGCGCCAGCAGCCAAGGTCGCGCAGACAGCCGAAACACCATATATTTT

J gene: TRBJ2-5
V gene: TRBV29-1
CDR3 length: 17
clone size: few
D gene: .
CDR3 protein: CSVDDRNPTLYQETQYF
CDR3 DNA: TGCAGCGTTGACGACAGAAATCCAACATTGTACCAAGAGACCCAGTACTTC

J gene: TRBJ2-1
V gene: TRBV29-1
CDR3 length: 15
clone size: .
D gene: TRBD2
CDR3 protein: CSDTTSGRAYNEQFF
CDR3 DNA: TGCAGCGATACGACTAGCGGGAGGGCCTACAATGAGCAGTTCTTC

J gene: TRBJ2-1
V gene: TRBV5-1
CDR3 length: 13
clone size: few
D gene: .
CDR3 protein: CASSLAVCNEQFF
CDR3 DNA: TGCGCCAGCAGCTTGGCGGTATGCAATGAGCAGTTCTTC

J gene: TRBJ2-7
V gene: TRBV29-1
CDR3 length: 13
clone size: many
D gene: TRBD1
CDR3 protein: CSVAWDRGYEQYF
CDR3 DNA: TGCAGCGTTGCTTGGGACAGGGGCTACGAGCAGTACTTC

J gene: TRBJ2-1
V gene: TRBV5-1
CDR3 length: 17
clone size: .
D gene: .
CDR3 protein: CASSLAGSTRTYNEQFF
CDR3 DNA: TGCGCCAGCAGCTTGGCCGGGAGCACCCGAACATACAATGAGCAGTTCTTC

J gene: TRBJ1-1
V gene: TRBV7-9
CDR3 length: 14
clone size: few
D gene: .
CDR3 protein: CASSRIGGNTEAFF
CDR3 DNA: TGTGCCAGCAGCCGCATTGGGGGAAACACTGAAGCTTTCTTT

J gene: TRBJ1-5
V gene: TRBV6-2/TRBV6-3
CDR3 length: 13
clone size: few
D gene: .
CDR3 protein: CASTPWSNQPQHF
CDR3 DNA: TGTGCCAGCACCCCGTGGAGCAATCAGCCCCAGCATTTT

J gene: TRBJ2-7
V gene: TRBV12-3/TRBV12-4
CDR3 length: 18
clone size: .
D gene: TRBD2
CDR3 protein: CASSPPRRGLAGAYEQYF
CDR3 DNA: TGTGCCAGCAGTCCCCCGCGACGGGGACTAGCGGGAGCGTACGAGCAGTACTTC

J gene: TRBJ2-1
V gene: TRBV7-3
CDR3 length: 16
clone size: few
D gene: TRBD1
CDR3 protein: CASSPAAGQGIDEQFF
CDR3 DNA: TGTGCCAGCAGCCCCGCCGCGGGACAGGGGATTGATGAGCAGTTCTTC

J gene: TRBJ1-1
V gene: TRBV2
CDR3 length: 15
clone size: .
D gene: TRBD1
CDR3 protein: CASAAPGGANTEAFF
CDR3 DNA: TGTGCCAGCGCCGCCCCAGGGGGCGCGAACACTGAAGCTTTCTTT

J gene: TRBJ1-1
V gene: TRBV25-1
CDR3 length: 11
clone size: few
D gene: TRBD1
CDR3 protein: CATKTGTEAFF
CDR3 DNA: TGTGCCACCAAGACAGGGACTGAAGCTTTCTTT

J gene: TRBJ2-1
V gene: TRBV29-1
CDR3 length: 16
clone size: few
D gene: TRBD2
CDR3 protein: CSVGPLAGAGGGEQFF
CDR3 DNA: TGCAGCGTTGGCCCCTTGGCGGGTGCGGGGGGAGGTGAGCAGTTCTTC

J gene: TRBJ2-5
V gene: TRBV5-5
CDR3 length: 17
clone size: .
D gene: TRBD2
CDR3 protein: CASSLGLAGGPKETQYF
CDR3 DNA: TGTGCCAGCAGCTTGGGGCTAGCGGGAGGGCCGAAAGAGACCCAGTACTTC

J gene: TRBJ1-1
V gene: TRBV6-1
CDR3 length: 15
clone size: .
D gene: .
CDR3 protein: CASTQQGTGVTEAFF
CDR3 DNA: TGTGCCAGCACCCAACAGGGAACCGGGGTTACTGAAGCTTTCTTT

J gene: TRBJ2-3
V gene: TRBV12-3/TRBV12-4
CDR3 length: 12
clone size: many
D gene: .
CDR3 protein: CASSFGSTTQYF
CDR3 DNA: TGTGCCAGCAGTTTTGGTAGCACAACGCAGTATTTT

J gene: TRBJ2-1
V gene: TRBV2
CDR3 length: 14
clone size: .
D gene: TRBD2
CDR3 protein: CASSWSGSRNEQFF
CDR3 DNA: TGTGCCAGCAGCTGGAGCGGGAGTAGGAATGAGCAGTTCTTC

J gene: TRBJ1-6
V gene: TRBV30
CDR3 length: 13
clone size: many
D gene: .
CDR3 protein: CAWRVSYNSPLHF
CDR3 DNA: TGTGCCTGGAGGGTTTCATATAATTCACCCCTCCACTTT

J gene: TRBJ2-5
V gene: TRBV3-1
CDR3 length: 17
clone size: few
D gene: TRBD2
CDR3 protein: CASSQTQGLAGFETQYF
CDR3 DNA: TGTGCCAGCAGCCAAACCCAGGGACTAGCGGGTTTCGAGACCCAGTACTTC

J gene: TRBJ2-3
V gene: TRBV9
CDR3 length: 14
clone size: .
D gene: .
CDR3 protein: CASSVAPQGDTQYF
CDR3 DNA: TGTGCCAGCAGCGTAGCACCCCAAGGGGATACGCAGTATTTT

J gene: TRBJ2-5
V gene: TRBV12-3/TRBV12-4
CDR3 length: 13
clone size: many
D gene: TRBD2
CDR3 protein: CASSLGGQETQYF
CDR3 DNA: TGTGCCAGCAGTTTGGGGGGGCAAGAGACCCAGTACTTC

J gene: TRBJ2-3
V gene: TRBV9
CDR3 length: 12
clone size: many
D gene: .
CDR3 protein: CASSTRLDTQYF
CDR3 DNA: TGTGCCAGCAGCACCCGACTAGATACGCAGTATTTT

J gene: TRBJ1-2
V gene: TRBV12-3/TRBV12-4
CDR3 length: 11
clone size: many
D gene: .
CDR3 protein: CASRQGYGYTF
CDR3 DNA: TGTGCCAGCAGACAGGGCTATGGCTACACCTTC

J gene: TRBJ2-7
V gene: TRBV10-2
CDR3 length: 16
clone size: few
D gene: .
CDR3 protein: CASSEASSRSSYEQYF
CDR3 DNA: TGCGCCAGCAGTGAGGCTAGCTCCCGGAGCTCCTACGAGCAGTACTTC

J gene: TRBJ2-7
V gene: TRBV4-3
CDR3 length: 18
clone size: few
D gene: TRBD2
CDR3 protein: CASSPGLAGALSSYEQYF
CDR3 DNA: TGCGCCAGCAGCCCAGGACTAGCGGGGGCCCTCTCCTCCTACGAGCAGTACTTC

J gene: TRBJ2-7
V gene: TRBV2
CDR3 length: 16
clone size: .
D gene: TRBD2
CDR3 protein: CASSGTPGTSAYEQYF
CDR3 DNA: TGTGCCAGCAGTGGCACCCCCGGGACTAGTGCCTACGAGCAGTACTTC

J gene: TRBJ2-5
V gene: TRBV28
CDR3 length: 13
clone size: many
D gene: TRBD2
CDR3 protein: CASNRGGLETQYF
CDR3 DNA: TGTGCCAGCAACCGGGGGGGCTTAGAGACCCAGTACTTC

J gene: TRBJ2-1
V gene: TRBV5-1
CDR3 length: 14
clone size: .
D gene: .
CDR3 protein: CASSLVPGAREQFF
CDR3 DNA: TGCGCCAGCAGCTTGGTTCCGGGGGCGAGAGAGCAGTTCTTC

J gene: TRBJ2-1
V gene: TRBV9
CDR3 length: 15
clone size: few
D gene: .
CDR3 protein: CASSLGITSYNEQFF
CDR3 DNA: TGTGCCAGCAGCCTCGGGATAACTTCCTACAATGAGCAGTTCTTC

J gene: TRBJ2-2
V gene: TRBV9
CDR3 length: 15
clone size: few
D gene: TRBD2
CDR3 protein: CASSPRTSGTGELFF
CDR3 DNA: TGTGCCAGCAGCCCTAGGACTAGCGGCACCGGGGAGCTGTTTTTT

J gene: TRBJ2-1
V gene: TRBV12-3/TRBV12-4
CDR3 length: 15
clone size: many
D gene: TRBD2
CDR3 protein: CASSLGLAVYNEQFF
CDR3 DNA: TGTGCCAGCAGTTTAGGACTAGCGGTTTACAATGAGCAGTTCTTC

J gene: TRBJ2-2
V gene: TRBV12-5
CDR3 length: 17
clone size: .
D gene: TRBD1
CDR3 protein: CASGLSPGTGRVGELFF
CDR3 DNA: TGTGCTAGTGGTTTGTCTCCCGGGACAGGACGGGTCGGGGAGCTGTTTTTT